This TCR beta chain was sequenced during a study of blood T cell repertoires in COVID-19. At the level of the study: Researchers got acute and convalescent COVID-19 samples from the United States, Italy and Spain.

The V end was cut by 4 bases, the J end by 4 bases, with 12 bases between. Looked up from germline, CDR1 is MGHDK and CDR2 is SYGVNS. The CDR3 has 14 amino acids. The method was immunoSEQ multiplex PCR; TCRdb's version includes in-frame clones alone and lacks a portion of them. The sample consists of 250,000 to 400,000 clones, about nine tenths of them appearing once. This sequence was found in a man aged 60-69 years who had recovered from COVID-19. The sequenced material came from PBMCs or T cells enriched from blood (not recorded which). V gene TRBV25-1 combines with J gene TRBJ2-3; a weak D match, TRBD1 (6 bases). CDR3 nucleotide sequence: TGTGCCAGCAGTGGGCCAGGGGTCCCAGATACGCAGTATTTT. Residues: CASSGPGVPDTQYF.